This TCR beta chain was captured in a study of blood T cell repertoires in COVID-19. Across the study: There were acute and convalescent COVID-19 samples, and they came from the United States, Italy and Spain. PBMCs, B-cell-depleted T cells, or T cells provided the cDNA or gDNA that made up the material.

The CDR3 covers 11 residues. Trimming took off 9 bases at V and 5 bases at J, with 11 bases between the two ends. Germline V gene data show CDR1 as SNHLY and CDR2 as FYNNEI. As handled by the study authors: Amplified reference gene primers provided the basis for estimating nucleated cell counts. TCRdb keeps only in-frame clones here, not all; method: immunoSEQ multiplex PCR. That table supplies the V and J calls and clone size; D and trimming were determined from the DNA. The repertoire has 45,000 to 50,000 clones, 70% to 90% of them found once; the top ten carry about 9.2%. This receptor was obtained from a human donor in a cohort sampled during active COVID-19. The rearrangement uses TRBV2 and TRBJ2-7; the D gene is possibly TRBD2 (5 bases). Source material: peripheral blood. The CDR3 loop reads CASTSGDEQYF. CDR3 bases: TGTGCCAGTACTTCCGGGGACGAGCAGTACTTC.